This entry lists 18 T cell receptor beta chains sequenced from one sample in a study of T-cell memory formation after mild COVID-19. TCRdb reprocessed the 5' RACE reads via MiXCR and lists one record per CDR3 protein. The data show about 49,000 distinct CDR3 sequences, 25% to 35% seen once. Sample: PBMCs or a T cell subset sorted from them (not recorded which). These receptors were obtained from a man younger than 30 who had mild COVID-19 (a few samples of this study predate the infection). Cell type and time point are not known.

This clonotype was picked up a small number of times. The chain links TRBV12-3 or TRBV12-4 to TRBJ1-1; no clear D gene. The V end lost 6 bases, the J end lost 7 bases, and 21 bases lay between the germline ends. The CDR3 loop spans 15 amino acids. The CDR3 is CASSQWAEPDLEAFF. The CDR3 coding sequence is TGTGCCAGCAGCCAATGGGCTGAGCCGGATCTTGAAGCTTTCTTT.

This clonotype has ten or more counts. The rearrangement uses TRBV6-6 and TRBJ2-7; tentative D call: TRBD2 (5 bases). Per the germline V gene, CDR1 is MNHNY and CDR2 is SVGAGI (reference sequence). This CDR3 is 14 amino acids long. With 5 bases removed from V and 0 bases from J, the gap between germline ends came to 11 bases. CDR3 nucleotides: TGTGCCAGCAGTAACGGGGAGAGCTCCTACGAGCAGTACTTC. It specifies CASSNGESSYEQYF.

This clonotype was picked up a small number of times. CDR3 nucleotides: TGCAGCGCAAGAGGCGGGGGCACCGGGGAGCTGTTTTTT. Its translation: CSARGGGTGELFF. The J gene is TRBJ2-2, the V gene TRBV29-1, with 7 positions matching TRBD2. CDR3 length equals 13 residues. Trimming took 7 bases from V and 4 from J; bases not matched to a gene: 6. CDR1 is SQVTM, CDR2 ANQGSEA, per germline.

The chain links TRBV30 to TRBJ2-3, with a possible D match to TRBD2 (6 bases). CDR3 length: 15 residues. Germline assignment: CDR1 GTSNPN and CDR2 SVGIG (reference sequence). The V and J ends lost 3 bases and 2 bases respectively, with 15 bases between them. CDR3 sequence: CAWRMGTYHTDTQYF. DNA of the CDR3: TGTGCCTGGAGGATGGGGACTTATCACACAGATACGCAGTATTTT.

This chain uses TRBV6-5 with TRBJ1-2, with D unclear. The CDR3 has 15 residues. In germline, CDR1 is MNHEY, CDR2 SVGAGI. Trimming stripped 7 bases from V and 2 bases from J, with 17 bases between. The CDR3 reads CASTNEGSRNYGYTF. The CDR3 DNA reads TGTGCCAGCACTAACGAGGGCAGCAGGAACTATGGCTACACCTTC.

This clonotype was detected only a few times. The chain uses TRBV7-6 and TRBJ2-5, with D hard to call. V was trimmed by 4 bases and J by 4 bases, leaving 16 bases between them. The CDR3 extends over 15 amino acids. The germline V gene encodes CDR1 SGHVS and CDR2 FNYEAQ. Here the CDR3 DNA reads TGTGCCAGCAGCTCCCCGGGTGGCCCGGGAGAGACCCAGTACTTC. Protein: CASSSPGGPGETQYF. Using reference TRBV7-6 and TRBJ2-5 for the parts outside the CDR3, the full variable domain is GAGVSQSPRYKVTKRGQDVALRCDPISGHVSLYWYRQALGQGPEFLTYFNYEAQQDKSGLPNDRFSAERPEGSISTLTIQRTEQRDSAMYRCASSSPGGPGETQYFGPGTRLLVL.

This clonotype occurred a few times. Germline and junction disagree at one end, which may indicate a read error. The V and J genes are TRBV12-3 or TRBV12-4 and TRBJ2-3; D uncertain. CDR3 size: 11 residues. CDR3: CASSLGPGPHF. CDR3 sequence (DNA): TGTGCCAGCAGTTTAGGGCCCGGGCCCCATTTT.

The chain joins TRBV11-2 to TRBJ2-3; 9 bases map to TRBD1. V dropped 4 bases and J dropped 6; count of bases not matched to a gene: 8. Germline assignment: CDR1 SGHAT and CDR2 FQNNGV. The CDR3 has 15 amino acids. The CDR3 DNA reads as TGTGCCAGCAGCTACCGGGACAGGGTGTTTGATACGCAGTATTTT. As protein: CASSYRDRVFDTQYF.

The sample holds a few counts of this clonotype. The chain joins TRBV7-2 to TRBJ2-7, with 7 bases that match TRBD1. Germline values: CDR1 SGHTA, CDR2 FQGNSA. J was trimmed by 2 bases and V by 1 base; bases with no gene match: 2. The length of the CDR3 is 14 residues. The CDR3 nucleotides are TGTGCCAGCAGCTTAGTTACAGGGGCCTACGAGCAGTACTTC. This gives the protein CASSLVTGAYEQYF.

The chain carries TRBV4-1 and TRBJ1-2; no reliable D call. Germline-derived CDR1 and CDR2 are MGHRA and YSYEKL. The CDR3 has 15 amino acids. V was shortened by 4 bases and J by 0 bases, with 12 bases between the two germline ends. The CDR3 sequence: CASSPHQGANYGYTF. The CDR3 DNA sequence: TGCGCCAGCAGCCCTCATCAAGGAGCTAACTATGGCTACACCTTC.

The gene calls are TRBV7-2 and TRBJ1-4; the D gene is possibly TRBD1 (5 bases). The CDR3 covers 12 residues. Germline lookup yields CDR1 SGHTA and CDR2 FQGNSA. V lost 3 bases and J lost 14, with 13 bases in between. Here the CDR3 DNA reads TGTGCCAGCAGCTTTACGGGGACCCGGCTGTTTTTT. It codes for CASSFTGTRLFF. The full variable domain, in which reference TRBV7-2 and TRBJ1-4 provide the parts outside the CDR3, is GAGVSQSPSNKVTEKGKDVELRCDPISGHTALYWYRQSLGQGLEFLIYFQGNSAPDKSGLPSDRFSAERTGGSVSTLTIQRTQQEDSAVYLCASSFTGTRLFFGSGTQLSVL.

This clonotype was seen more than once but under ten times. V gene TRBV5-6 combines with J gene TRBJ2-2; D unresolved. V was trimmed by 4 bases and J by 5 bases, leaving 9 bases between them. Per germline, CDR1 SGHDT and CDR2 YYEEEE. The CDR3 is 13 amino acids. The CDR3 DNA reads TGTGCCAGCAGCGTAGGGTGGACCGGGGAGCTGTTTTTT. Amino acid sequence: CASSVGWTGELFF.

CDR3 nucleotides: TGTGCCAGCAGCTTAGTAACCTACTATGGCTACACCTTC. Translating gives CASSLVTYYGYTF. The rearrangement links TRBV7-9 to TRBJ1-2, with unresolved D. The CDR3 length is 13 residues. Trimming stripped 1 base from V and 3 bases from J, with 6 bases between. In germline, CDR1 is SEHNR, CDR2 FQNEAQ (reference sequence).

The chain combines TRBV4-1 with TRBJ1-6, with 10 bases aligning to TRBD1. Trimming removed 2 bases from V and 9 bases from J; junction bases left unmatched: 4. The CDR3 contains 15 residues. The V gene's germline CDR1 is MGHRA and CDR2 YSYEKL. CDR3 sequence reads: CASSQIWTGGSPLHF. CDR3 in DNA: TGCGCCAGCAGCCAAATTTGGACAGGGGGTTCACCCCTCCACTTT.

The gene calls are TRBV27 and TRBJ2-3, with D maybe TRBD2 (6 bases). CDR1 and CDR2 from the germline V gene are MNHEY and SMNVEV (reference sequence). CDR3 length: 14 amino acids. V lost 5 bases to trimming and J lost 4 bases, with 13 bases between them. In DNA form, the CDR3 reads TGTGCCAGCAGTCAAACTAGCTGGGCAGATACGCAGTATTTT. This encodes CASSQTSWADTQYF.

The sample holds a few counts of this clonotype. The CDR3 nucleotides read TGCAGTGCTAGAGACAGTACCGCCAAAAACATTCAGTACTTC. Translating gives CSARDSTAKNIQYF. The chain joins TRBV20-1 to TRBJ2-4; no clear D. Per germline, CDR1 DFQATT and CDR2 SNEGSKA (reference sequence). The germline V and J ends were trimmed by 0 bases and 1 base, with 7 bases remaining between them. The CDR3 runs to 14 residues.

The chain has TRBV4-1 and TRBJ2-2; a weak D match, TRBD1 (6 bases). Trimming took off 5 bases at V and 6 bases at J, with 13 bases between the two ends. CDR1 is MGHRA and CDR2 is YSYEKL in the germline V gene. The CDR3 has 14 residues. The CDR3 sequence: CASSSTGIPGELFF. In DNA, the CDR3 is TGCGCCAGCAGCTCTACAGGGATTCCCGGGGAGCTGTTTTTT.

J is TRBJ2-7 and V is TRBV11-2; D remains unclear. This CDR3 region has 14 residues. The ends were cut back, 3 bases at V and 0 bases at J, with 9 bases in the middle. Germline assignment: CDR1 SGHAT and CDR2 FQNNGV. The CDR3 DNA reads TGTGCCAGCAGCTTCCCGGTGAGCTCCTACGAGCAGTACTTC. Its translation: CASSFPVSSYEQYF.